This TCR beta chain was sequenced for a study of shared clonotypes between healthy human individuals. General study points: Genetic and exposure-history diversity was limited by the few donors.

Comments on this clone: Its matching antigen is unknown.

This was a deep-level run. The repertoire was sequenced with immunoSEQ multiplex PCR; TCRdb's copy has only in-frame clones and lacks some. The table shows some 500,000 clones, with less than 96% occurring only once. The TCR comes from a woman younger than 45 in good health. Sequencing used naive CD4+ T cells sorted from blood. Described subset: CD45RA+ positively selected.

The CDR3 DNA follows: TGTGCCAGCAGCTTAGCTTGGACAGCACAGTACGAGCAGTACTTC. This translates into CASSLAWTAQYEQYF. The chain couples TRBV11-2 to TRBJ2-7; tentative D call: TRBD1 (6 bases). V lost 1 base and J 4 bases, leaving 14 bases between the germline ends. The CDR3 extends over 15 amino acids. The germline V gene has CDR1 SGHAT and CDR2 FQNNGV. Together with reference TRBV11-2 and TRBJ2-7, the CDR3 gives the full variable domain: EAGVAQSPRYKIIEKRQSVAFWCNPISGHATLYWYQQILGQGPKLLIQFQNNGVVDDSQLPKDRFSAERLKGVDSTLKIQPAKLEDSAVYLCASSLAWTAQYEQYFGPGTRLTVT.